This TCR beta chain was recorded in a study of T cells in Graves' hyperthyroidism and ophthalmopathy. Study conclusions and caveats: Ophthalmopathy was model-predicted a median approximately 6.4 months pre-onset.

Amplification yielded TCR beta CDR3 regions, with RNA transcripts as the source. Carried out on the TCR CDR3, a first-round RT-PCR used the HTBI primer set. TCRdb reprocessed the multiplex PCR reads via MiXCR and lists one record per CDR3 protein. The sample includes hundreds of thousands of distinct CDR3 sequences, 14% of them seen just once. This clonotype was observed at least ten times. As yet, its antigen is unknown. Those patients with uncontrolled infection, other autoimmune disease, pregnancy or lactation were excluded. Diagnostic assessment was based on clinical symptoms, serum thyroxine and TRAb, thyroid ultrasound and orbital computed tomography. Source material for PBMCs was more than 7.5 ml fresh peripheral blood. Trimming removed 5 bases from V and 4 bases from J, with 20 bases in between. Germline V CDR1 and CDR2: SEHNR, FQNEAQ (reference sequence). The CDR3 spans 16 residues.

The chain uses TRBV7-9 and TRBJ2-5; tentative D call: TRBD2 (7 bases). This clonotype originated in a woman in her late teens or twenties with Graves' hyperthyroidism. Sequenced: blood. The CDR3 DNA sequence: TGTGCCAGCAGCCCCCCTCTACAGGGAGGGGGAGAGACCCAGTACTTC. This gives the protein CASSPPLQGGGETQYF.